These 7 T cell receptor beta chains share one sample of origin, sequenced in a study of blood T cell repertoires in COVID-19. Sequencing used immunoSEQ multiplex PCR; TCRdb keeps in-frame clones, though not all of them. Seen here are about 330,000 clones, around 87% observed once, and the top ten hold less than 6%. The specimen was PBMCs or T cells enriched from blood (not recorded which). These receptors were obtained from a woman aged 25 to 45 who had recovered from COVID-19.

This chain joins TRBV7-6 and TRBJ1-6; 12 nucleotides match TRBD1. Germline V gene data show CDR1 as SGHVS and CDR2 as FNYEAQ. V shed 3 bases and J 6 bases; nucleotides not matched to a gene: 3. The CDR3 runs to 16 residues. CDR3 coding DNA: TGTGCCAGCAGCTTCGGGGGACAGGGGGCTAATTCACCCCTCCACTTT. Residues: CASSFGGQGANSPLHF.

The J gene is TRBJ2-3, the V gene TRBV4-2, with 10 nucleotides matching TRBD2. The V segment lost 3 bases and the J segment 2 bases; nucleotides outside the gene matches: 14. Germline V CDR1 and CDR2: LGHNA, YNFKEQ. The CDR3 extends over 19 amino acids. The CDR3 here is CASSQAKGTSGELTDTQYF. The CDR3 region has the DNA TGTGCCAGCAGCCAGGCAAAGGGAACTAGCGGGGAACTCACAGATACGCAGTATTTT.

The chain couples TRBV7-8 to TRBJ2-2; 10 bases are a match to TRBD2. The CDR3 sequence is 16 residues long. After removal of 4 bases from V and 6 bases from J, the junction contained 8 bases not matched to a gene. Germline V lookup: CDR1 SGHVS, CDR2 FQNEAQ. CDR3 amino acids: CASSSPPSGGAGELFF. CDR3 sequence (DNA): TGTGCCAGCAGCTCCCCCCCGAGCGGGGGGGCCGGGGAGCTGTTTTTT.

The chain uses TRBV28 and TRBJ2-7; the D gene is possibly TRBD2 (5 bases). V lost 6 bases and J lost 0, with 15 bases in between. The CDR3 has 15 amino acids. Germline values: CDR1 MDHEN, CDR2 SYDVKM. In DNA, the CDR3 is TGTGCCAGCAGAGACTTGGTAGCGCGCTCCTACGAGCAGTACTTC. This translates into CASRDLVARSYEQYF.

The V and J genes are TRBV5-1 and TRBJ1-1; 11 nucleotides agree with TRBD1. The CDR3 is 15 amino acids. CDR1 SGHRS and CDR2 YFSETQ come from the germline V gene. V lost 4 bases to trimming and J lost 4 bases; unmatched junction nucleotides: 6. CDR3 bases: TGCGCCAGCAGCCCAGGACAGGGGGCCTCCACTGAAGCTTTCTTT. This encodes CASSPGQGASTEAFF.

This chain connects TRBV4-1 to TRBJ1-3, with D perhaps TRBD1 (5 bases). This CDR3 comprises 12 residues. The germline V gene has CDR1 MGHRA and CDR2 YSYEKL. V was pared by 6 bases and J by 2 bases, with 5 bases between. This CDR3 reads CASRGAGNTIYF. CDR3 sequence (DNA): TGCGCCAGCAGAGGGGCTGGAAACACCATATATTTT.

On this clone itself: Mismatch with germline at one junction end may stem from a read error. V gene TRBV2 combines with J gene TRBJ1-4; D may be TRBD1 (6 bases). Per the germline V gene, CDR1 is SNHLY and CDR2 is FYNNEI. CDR3 size: 15 residues. The CDR3 region is CASSDLQGTNKKLFF. The CDR3 DNA is TGTGCCAGCAGTGACCTACAGGGAACTAATAAAAAACTGTTTTTT.